This T cell receptor (beta chain) was recovered during a study of beta chain features in type 1 diabetes. Based on CD45RO/CCR7/CD25/CD127/CD95/CD27, CD4+ regulatory, stem cell-like memory, naive and central memory cells were sorted. Sorting produced populations that all topped 98% purity. This clone came up once. The antigen is not known. Expressed TCRB transcripts were sequenced because the isolated RNA had all been reverse transcribed beforehand. The method was immunoSEQ multiplex PCR; TCRdb's version includes in-frame clones alone and lacks a portion of them. The profile shows around 99,000 clones, 40% of them singletons. General study findings and limits: Among all four CD4+ subsets, Type 1 diabetes patients had TCRB CDR3s that were moderately but significantly shorter. An over-representation of cells with high TCR expression could result from cDNA sequencing.

Sequenced: stem cell memory CD4+ T cells from blood. This TCR came from a woman younger than 30 in good health.

The CDR3 coding sequence is TGCGCCAGCAGCCAAGAGCAGACAGGGAGTAGGAGAAACACCATATATTTT. This codes for CASSQEQTGSRRNTIYF. The gene calls are TRBV4-1 and TRBJ1-3, with 7 bases lining up with TRBD1. The junction had 10 bases not matched to a gene; V was cut back by 0 bases and J by 5 bases. This CDR3 spans 17 amino acids. Germline CDR1 reads MGHRA; CDR2 reads YSYEKL.